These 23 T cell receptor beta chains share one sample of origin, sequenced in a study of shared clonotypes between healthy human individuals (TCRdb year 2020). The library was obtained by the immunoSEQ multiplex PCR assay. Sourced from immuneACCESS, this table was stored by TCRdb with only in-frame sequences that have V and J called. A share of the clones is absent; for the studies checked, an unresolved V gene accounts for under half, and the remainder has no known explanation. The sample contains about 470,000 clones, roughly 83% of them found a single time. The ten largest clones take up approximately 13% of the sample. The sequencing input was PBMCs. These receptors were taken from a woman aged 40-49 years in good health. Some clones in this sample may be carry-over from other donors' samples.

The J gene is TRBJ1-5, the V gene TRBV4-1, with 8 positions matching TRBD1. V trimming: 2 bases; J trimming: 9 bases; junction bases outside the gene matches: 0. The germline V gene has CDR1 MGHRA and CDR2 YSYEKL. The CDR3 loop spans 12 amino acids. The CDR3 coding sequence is TGCGCCAGCAGCCAAACAGGGGGGCCCCAGCATTTT. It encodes CASSQTGGPQHF.

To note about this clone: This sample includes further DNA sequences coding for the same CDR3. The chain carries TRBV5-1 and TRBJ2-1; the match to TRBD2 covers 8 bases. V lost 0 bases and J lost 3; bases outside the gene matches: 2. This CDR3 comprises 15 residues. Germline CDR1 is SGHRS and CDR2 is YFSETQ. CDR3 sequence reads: CASSLDSGSYNEQFF. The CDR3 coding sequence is TGCGCCAGCAGCTTGGACAGCGGGAGCTACAATGAGCAGTTCTTC.

This chain's CDR3 is CASSPGLAGVIEQFF. The DNA of the CDR3 is TGTGCCAGCAGTCCGGGACTAGCGGGAGTGATTGAGCAGTTCTTC. The genes are TRBV27 and TRBJ2-1; 14 positions match TRBD2. In germline, CDR1 is MNHEY, CDR2 SMNVEV (reference sequence). Losses at the gene ends were 5 bases for V and 9 bases for J; bases not matched to a gene: 6. There are 15 residues in the CDR3.

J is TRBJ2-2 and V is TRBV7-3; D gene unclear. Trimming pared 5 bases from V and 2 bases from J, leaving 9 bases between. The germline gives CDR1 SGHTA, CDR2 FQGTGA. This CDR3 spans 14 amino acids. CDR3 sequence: CASSHPLNTGELFF. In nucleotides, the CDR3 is TGTGCCAGCAGCCACCCCCTCAACACCGGGGAGCTGTTTTTT.

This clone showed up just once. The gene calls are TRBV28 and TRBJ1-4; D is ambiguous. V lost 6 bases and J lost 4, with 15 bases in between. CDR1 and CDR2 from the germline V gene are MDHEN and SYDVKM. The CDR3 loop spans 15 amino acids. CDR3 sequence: CASSSLVFRNEKLFF. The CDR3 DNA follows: TGTGCCAGCAGCAGTTTGGTGTTTCGTAATGAAAAACTGTTTTTT. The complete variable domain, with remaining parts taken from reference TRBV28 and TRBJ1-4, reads DVKVTQSSRYLVKRTGEKVFLECVQDMDHENMFWYRQDPGLGLRLIYFSYDVKMKEKGDIPEGYSVSREKKERFSLILESASTNQTSMYLCASSSLVFRNEKLFFGSGTQLSVL.

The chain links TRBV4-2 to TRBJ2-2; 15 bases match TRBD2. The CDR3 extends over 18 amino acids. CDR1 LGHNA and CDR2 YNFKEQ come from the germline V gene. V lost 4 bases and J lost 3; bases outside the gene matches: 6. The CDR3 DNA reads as TGTGCCAGCAGCCCCGGACTAGCGGGAGGGCCCGACACCGGGGAGCTGTTTTTT. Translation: CASSPGLAGGPDTGELFF.

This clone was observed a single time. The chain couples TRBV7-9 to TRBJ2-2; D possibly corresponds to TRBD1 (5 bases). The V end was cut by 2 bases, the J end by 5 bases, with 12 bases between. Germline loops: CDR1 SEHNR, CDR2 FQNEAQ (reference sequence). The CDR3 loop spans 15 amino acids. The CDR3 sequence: CASSLQNRMTGELFF. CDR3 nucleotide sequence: TGTGCCAGCAGCTTACAGAACAGGATGACCGGGGAGCTGTTTTTT.

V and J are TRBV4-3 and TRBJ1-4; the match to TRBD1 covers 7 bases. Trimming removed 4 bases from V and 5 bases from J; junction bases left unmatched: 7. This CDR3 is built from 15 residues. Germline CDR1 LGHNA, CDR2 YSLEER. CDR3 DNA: TGCGCCAGCAGCCCCGCGACAGGGCGGAATGAAAAACTGTTTTTT. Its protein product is CASSPATGRNEKLFF.

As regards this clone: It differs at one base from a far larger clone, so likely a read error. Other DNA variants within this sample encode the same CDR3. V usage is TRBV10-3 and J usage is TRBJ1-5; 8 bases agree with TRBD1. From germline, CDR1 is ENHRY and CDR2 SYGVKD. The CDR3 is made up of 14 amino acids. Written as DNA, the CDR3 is TGTGCCATCAGCGAGTCGGCAGGGGGCCGGCCCCAGCATTTT. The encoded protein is CAISESAGGRPQHF.

The CDR3 sequence: CASSIRQYEQYF. For the CDR3, the DNA is TGTGCCAGCAGTATCCGACAGTACGAGCAGTACTTC. The chain links TRBV28 to TRBJ2-7; possible D gene TRBD1, 5 bases. CDR1 is MDHEN, CDR2 SYDVKM, per germline. V lost 5 bases, J lost 4 bases, and 9 bases lay in between. The CDR3 is made up of 12 amino acids.

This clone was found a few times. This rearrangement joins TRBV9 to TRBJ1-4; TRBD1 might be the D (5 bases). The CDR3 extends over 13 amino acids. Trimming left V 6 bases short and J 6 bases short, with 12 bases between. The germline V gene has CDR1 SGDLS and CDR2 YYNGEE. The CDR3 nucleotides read TGTGCCAGCAACCGGGACGGCTATGAAAAACTGTTTTTT. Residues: CASNRDGYEKLFF.

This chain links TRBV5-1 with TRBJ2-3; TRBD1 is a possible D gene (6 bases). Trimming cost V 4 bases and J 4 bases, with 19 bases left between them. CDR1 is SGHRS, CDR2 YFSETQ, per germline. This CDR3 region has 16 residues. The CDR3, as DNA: TGCGCCAGCAGCCAGACAGGTGGGGCGTCTGCAGATACGCAGTATTTT. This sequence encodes CASSQTGGASADTQYF.

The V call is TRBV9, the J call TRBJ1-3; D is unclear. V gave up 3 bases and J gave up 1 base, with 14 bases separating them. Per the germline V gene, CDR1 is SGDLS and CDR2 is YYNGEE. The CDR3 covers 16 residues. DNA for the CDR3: TGTGCCAGCAGCGCCCTACCGCGGGGATCTGGAAACACCATATATTTT. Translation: CASSALPRGSGNTIYF.

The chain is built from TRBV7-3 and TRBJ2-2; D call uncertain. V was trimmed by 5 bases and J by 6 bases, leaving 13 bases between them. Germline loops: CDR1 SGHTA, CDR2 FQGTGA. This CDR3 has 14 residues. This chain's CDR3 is CASSLGHAAGELFF. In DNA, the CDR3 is TGTGCCAGCAGCCTCGGCCATGCGGCCGGGGAGCTGTTTTTT.

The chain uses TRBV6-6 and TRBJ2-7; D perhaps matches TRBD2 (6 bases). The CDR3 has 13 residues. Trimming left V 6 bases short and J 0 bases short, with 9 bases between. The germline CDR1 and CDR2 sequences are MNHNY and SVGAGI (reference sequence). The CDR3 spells CASSTGSSYEQYF. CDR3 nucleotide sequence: TGTGCCAGCAGCACCGGGAGCTCCTACGAGCAGTACTTC.

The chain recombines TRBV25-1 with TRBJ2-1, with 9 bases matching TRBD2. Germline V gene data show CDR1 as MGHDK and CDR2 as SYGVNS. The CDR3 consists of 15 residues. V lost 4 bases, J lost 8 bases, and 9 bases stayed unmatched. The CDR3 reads CASSGTSDSGDEQFF. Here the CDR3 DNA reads TGTGCCAGCAGTGGGACTAGCGACTCTGGGGATGAGCAGTTCTTC.

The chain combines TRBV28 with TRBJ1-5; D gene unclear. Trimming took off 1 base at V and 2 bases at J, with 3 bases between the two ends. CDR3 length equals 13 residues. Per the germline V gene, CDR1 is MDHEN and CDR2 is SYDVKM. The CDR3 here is CASSLLGNQPQHF. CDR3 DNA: TGTGCCAGCAGTTTATTGGGCAATCAGCCCCAGCATTTT.

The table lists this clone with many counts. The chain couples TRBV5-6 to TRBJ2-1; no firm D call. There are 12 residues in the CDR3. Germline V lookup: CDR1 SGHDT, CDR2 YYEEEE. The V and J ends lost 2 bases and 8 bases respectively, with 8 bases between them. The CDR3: CASSFTIDEQFF. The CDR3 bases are TGTGCCAGCAGCTTTACGATAGATGAGCAGTTCTTC.

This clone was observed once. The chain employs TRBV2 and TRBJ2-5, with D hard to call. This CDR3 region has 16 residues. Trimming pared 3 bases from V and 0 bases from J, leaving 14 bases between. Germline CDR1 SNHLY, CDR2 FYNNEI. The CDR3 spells CASSDGDPTYQETQYF. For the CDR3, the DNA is TGTGCCAGCAGTGATGGTGACCCCACTTACCAAGAGACCCAGTACTTC.

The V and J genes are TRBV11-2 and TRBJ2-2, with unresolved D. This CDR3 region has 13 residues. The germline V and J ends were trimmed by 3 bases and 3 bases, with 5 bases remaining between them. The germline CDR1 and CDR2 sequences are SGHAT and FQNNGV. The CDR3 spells CASSFSHTGELFF. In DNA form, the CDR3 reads TGTGCCAGCAGCTTCAGCCACACCGGGGAGCTGTTTTTT.

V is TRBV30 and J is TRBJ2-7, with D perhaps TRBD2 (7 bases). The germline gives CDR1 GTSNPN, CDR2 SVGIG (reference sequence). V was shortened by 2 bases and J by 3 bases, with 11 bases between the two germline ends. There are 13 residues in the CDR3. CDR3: CAWSKGEGYEQYF. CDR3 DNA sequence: TGTGCCTGGAGTAAGGGGGAGGGCTACGAGCAGTACTTC.

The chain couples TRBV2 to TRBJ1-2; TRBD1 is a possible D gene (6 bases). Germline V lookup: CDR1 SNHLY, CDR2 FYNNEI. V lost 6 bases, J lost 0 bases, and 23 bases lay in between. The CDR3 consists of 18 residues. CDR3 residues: CASSRDTYGRGTNYGYTF. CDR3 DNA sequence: TGTGCCAGCAGCCGGGACACGTACGGTCGGGGAACTAACTATGGCTACACCTTC.

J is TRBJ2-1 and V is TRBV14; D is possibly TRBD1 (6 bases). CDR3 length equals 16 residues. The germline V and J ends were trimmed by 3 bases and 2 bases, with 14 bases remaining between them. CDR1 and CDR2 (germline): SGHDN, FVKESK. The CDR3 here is CASSHFQGQTYNEQFF. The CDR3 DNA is TGTGCCAGCAGCCATTTTCAGGGGCAAACCTACAATGAGCAGTTCTTC.